The 6 T cell receptor beta chains presented below share a single source sample, sequenced in a study of blood T cell repertoires in COVID-19. TCRdb's table, derived via immunoSEQ multiplex PCR, lists solely in-frame clones and lacks some. The sample comprises around 220,000 clones, approximately 86% of which are singletons, and around 1.4% rests with the top ten. Material: peripheral blood. The receptors derive from a man younger than 35 with active or convalescent COVID-19.

The chain is built from TRBV27 and TRBJ2-5, with 8 bases fitting TRBD1. CDR1 is MNHEY and CDR2 is SMNVEV in the germline V gene (reference sequence). The CDR3 length is 15 residues. Trimming took 6 bases from V and 5 from J; bases not matched to a gene: 11. The CDR3 nucleotides are TGTGCCAGCAGACTGACAGGGGACAATGTGGAGACCCAGTACTTC. It is translated as CASRLTGDNVETQYF.

The genes are TRBV5-4 and TRBJ1-5, with D perhaps TRBD1 (5 bases). V was cut by 0 bases and J by 7 bases, with 8 bases left in between. The CDR3 is 13 residues long. Germline assignment: CDR1 SGHNT and CDR2 YYREEE (reference sequence). CDR3 in amino acids: CASSLGGGQPQHF. The CDR3 DNA follows: TGTGCCAGCAGCTTGGGGGGCGGCCAGCCCCAGCATTTT.

The V and J genes are TRBV28 and TRBJ1-2; D is ambiguous. CDR1 MDHEN and CDR2 SYDVKM come from the germline V gene. V lost 4 bases and J lost 2, with 5 bases in between. This CDR3 is 12 amino acids long. CDR3 sequence: CASSYLNYGYTF. The CDR3 region has the DNA TGTGCCAGCAGTTACTTAAACTATGGCTACACCTTC.

The J gene is TRBJ2-5, the V gene TRBV30; weak D call: TRBD2 (6 bases). Trimming pared 0 bases from V and 1 base from J, leaving 9 bases between. This CDR3 has 14 amino acids. Germline CDR1 is GTSNPN and CDR2 is SVGIG (reference sequence). The CDR3 reads CAWSVGGTQETQYF. The CDR3 bases are TGTGCCTGGAGTGTGGGCGGGACCCAAGAGACCCAGTACTTC.

The chain links TRBV5-1 to TRBJ1-1; TRBD1 might be the D (6 bases). Germline CDR1 is SGHRS and CDR2 is YFSETQ. This CDR3 is built from 13 residues. Trimming pared 0 bases from V and 6 bases from J, leaving 9 bases between. The CDR3, as DNA: TGCGCCAGCAGCTTGGACAGGGCGGCTGAAGCTTTCTTT. Its protein product is CASSLDRAAEAFF.

This clone was observed a few times. The rearrangement links TRBV27 to TRBJ2-2; D gene unclear. There are 15 residues in the CDR3. CDR1 MNHEY and CDR2 SMNVEV come from the germline V gene (reference sequence). Trimming removed 1 base at V and 1 base at J, with 7 bases between. CDR3 nucleotide sequence: TGTGCCAGCAGTTTATTAGGCGGGAACACCGGGGAGCTGTTTTTT. This gives the protein CASSLLGGNTGELFF.